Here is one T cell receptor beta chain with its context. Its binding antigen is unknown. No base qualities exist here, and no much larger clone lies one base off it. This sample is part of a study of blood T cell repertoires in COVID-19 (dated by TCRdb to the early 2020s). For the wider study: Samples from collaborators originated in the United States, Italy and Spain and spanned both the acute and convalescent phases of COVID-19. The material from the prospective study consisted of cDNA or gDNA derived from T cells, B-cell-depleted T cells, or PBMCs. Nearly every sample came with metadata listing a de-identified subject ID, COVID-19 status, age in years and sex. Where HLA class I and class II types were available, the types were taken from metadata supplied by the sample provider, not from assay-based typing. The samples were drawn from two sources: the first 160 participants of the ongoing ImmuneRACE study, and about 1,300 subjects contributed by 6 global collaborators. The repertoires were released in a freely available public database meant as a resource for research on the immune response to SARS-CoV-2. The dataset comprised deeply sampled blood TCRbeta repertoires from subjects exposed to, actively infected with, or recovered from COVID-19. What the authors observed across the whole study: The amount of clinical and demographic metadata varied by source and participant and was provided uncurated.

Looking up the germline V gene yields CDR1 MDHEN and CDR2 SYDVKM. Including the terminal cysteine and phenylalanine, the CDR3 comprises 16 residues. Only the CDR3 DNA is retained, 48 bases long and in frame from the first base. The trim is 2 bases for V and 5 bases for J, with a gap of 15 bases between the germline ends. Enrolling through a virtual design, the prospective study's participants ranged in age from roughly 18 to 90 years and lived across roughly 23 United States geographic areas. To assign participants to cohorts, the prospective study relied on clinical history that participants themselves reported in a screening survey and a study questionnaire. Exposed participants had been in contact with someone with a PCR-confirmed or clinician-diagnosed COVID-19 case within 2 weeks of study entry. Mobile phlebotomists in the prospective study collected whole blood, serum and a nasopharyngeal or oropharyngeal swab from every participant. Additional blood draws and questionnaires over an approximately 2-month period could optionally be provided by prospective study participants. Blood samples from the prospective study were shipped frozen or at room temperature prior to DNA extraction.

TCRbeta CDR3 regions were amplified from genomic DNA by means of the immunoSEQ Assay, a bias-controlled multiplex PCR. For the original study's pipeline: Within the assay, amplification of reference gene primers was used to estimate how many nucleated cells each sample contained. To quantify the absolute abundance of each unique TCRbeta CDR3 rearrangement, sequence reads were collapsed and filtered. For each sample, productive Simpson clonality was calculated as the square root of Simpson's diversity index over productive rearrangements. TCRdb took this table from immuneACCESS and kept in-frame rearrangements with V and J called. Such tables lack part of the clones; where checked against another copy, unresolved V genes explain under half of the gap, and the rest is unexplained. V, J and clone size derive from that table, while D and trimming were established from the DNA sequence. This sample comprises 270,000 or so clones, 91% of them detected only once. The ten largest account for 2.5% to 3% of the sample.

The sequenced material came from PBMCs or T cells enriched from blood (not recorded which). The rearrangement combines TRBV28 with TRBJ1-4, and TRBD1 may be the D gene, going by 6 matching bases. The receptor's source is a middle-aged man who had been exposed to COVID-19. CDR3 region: CASSLLDRQGNEKLFF. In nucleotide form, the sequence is TGTGCCAGCAGTTTACTGGATCGGCAGGGGAATGAAAAACTGTTTTTT.